This T cell receptor beta chain was recorded in a study of blood T cell repertoires in COVID-19. As for the study in general: The samples span acute and convalescent COVID-19 from the United States, Italy and Spain. Nucleic acid was either cDNA or gDNA, and it came from T cells, B-cell-depleted T cells, or PBMCs.

The CDR3 loop spans 12 amino acids. The authors' processing: Counts of nucleated cells, estimated from reference gene primer amplification, were obtained. TCRdb's copy holds only in-frame clones and misses some; the assay was immunoSEQ multiplex PCR. V, J and clone size are taken as reported in that table, and D and trimming were inferred from the DNA itself. In the table there are around 35,000 clones, around 83% of which are singletons. The sequenced material came from peripheral blood. The TCR comes from a human donor in a cohort sampled during active COVID-19. The chain links TRBV21-1 to TRBJ2-7; no check of the table's D call, TRBD1, against the DNA was made. TRBV21-1 is marked as a pseudogene. CDR3 nucleotides: TGTGCCACCCGTGGGCAGAACTACGAGCAGTACTTC. This codes for CATRGQNYEQYF.